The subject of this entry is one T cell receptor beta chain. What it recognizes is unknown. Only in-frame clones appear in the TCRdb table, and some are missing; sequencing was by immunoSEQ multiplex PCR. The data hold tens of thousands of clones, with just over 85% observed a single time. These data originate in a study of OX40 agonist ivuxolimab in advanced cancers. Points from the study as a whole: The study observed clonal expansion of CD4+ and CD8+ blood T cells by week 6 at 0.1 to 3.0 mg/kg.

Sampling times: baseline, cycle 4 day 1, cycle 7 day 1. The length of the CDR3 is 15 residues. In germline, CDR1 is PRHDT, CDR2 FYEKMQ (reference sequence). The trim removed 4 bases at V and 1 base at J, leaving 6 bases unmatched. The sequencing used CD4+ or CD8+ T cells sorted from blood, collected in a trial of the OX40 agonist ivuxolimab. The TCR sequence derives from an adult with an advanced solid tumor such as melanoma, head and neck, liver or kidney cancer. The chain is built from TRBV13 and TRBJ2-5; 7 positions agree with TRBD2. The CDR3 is CASSSGLAVQETQYF. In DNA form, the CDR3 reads TGTGCCAGCAGCTCCGGCCTAGCGGTCCAAGAGACCCAGTACTTC.